This is a list of T cell receptor beta chains from one sample in a study of control samples from healthy donors and cancer patients. Profiled with immunoSEQ multiplex PCR; TCRdb holds only in-frame clones, not every one. Here the sample spans about 140,000 clones, around nine tenths being singletons. Sample: blood. These receptor sequences come from a man younger than 40 in good health. CDR3s include the opening cysteine and the closing phenylalanine or tryptophan. A D gene is named only where the DNA matches it firmly. Some rows have no size entry. The others give once, few or many, or a class for an expanded clone.

CDR3 DNA: TGTGCCAGCAGCTGGGGGACAGGGTCTGGAAACACCATATATTTT
CDR3 protein: CASSWGTGSGNTIYF
clone size: .
J gene: TRBJ1-3
V gene: TRBV5-6
D gene: TRBD1

CDR3 DNA: TGTGCTAGTGGTCCCCCGGCGGGGGAGACCCAGTACTTC
CDR3 protein: CASGPPAGETQYF
clone size: .
J gene: TRBJ2-5
V gene: TRBV12-5
D gene: .

CDR3 DNA: TGTGCCAGCAGCTCGCCCGAGGGCGAGGAAAAACTGTTTTTT
CDR3 protein: CASSSPEGEEKLFF
clone size: .
J gene: TRBJ1-4
V gene: TRBV3-1/TRBV3-2
D gene: .

CDR3 DNA: TGTGCCAGCAGCCCATGGGGCCCGGGGGAGACCCAGTACTTC
CDR3 protein: CASSPWGPGETQYF
clone size: .
J gene: TRBJ2-5
V gene: TRBV5-6
D gene: .

CDR3 DNA: TGTGCCAGCAGCTTAACCCTCAACCTCCAAGAGACCCAGTACTTC
CDR3 protein: CASSLTLNLQETQYF
clone size: .
J gene: TRBJ2-5
V gene: TRBV7-2
D gene: .

CDR3 DNA: TGTGCCAGCAGCTTGACTAGCGGGAGTTACGAGCAGTACTTC
CDR3 protein: CASSLTSGSYEQYF
clone size: once
J gene: TRBJ2-7
V gene: TRBV5-6
D gene: TRBD2

CDR3 DNA: TGCAGTGCTAGTGCCTCTCTGCTAGCGGGGAAAGAGACCCAGTACTTC
CDR3 protein: CSASASLLAGKETQYF
clone size: once
J gene: TRBJ2-5
V gene: TRBV20-1
D gene: TRBD2

CDR3 DNA: TGTGCCAGCAGTTTCAGGGGGCTGACCGGGGAGCTGTTTTTT
CDR3 protein: CASSFRGLTGELFF
clone size: .
J gene: TRBJ2-2
V gene: TRBV27
D gene: TRBD1

CDR3 DNA: TGTGCCAGCAGTTACCTGGACAGGGCGGCTTCACCCCTCCACTTT
CDR3 protein: CASSYLDRAASPLHF
clone size: few
J gene: TRBJ1-6
V gene: TRBV6-2/TRBV6-3
D gene: TRBD1

CDR3 DNA: TGTGCCAGCAGTGGAACCGGGACTAGCCCCAATGAGCAGTTCTTC
CDR3 protein: CASSGTGTSPNEQFF
clone size: .
J gene: TRBJ2-1
V gene: TRBV6-4
D gene: TRBD2

CDR3 DNA: TGTGCCAGCAGTTTATTGGGGCTCGAATCTCCGTCCGAAGCTTTCTTT
CDR3 protein: CASSLLGLESPSEAFF
clone size: .
J gene: TRBJ1-1
V gene: TRBV28
D gene: .

CDR3 DNA: TGTGCCAGCAGCACCATTTGGGGGGAGTATGGCTACACCTTC
CDR3 protein: CASSTIWGEYGYTF
clone size: .
J gene: TRBJ1-2
V gene: TRBV7-8
D gene: .

CDR3 DNA: TGCGCCAGCAGCTTACGACAGGGGGCGTCAACTGAAGCTTTCTTT
CDR3 protein: CASSLRQGASTEAFF
clone size: .
J gene: TRBJ1-1
V gene: TRBV5-1
D gene: TRBD1

CDR3 DNA: TGTGCCAGCAGCTTCCGGGACAGGGGGCGTCCCGGGGAGCTGTTTTTT
CDR3 protein: CASSFRDRGRPGELFF
clone size: .
J gene: TRBJ2-2
V gene: TRBV5-5
D gene: TRBD1

CDR3 DNA: TGTGCCAGCAGCCCCGGGGGCTTGCGGAGCAATGAGCAGTTCTTC
CDR3 protein: CASSPGGLRSNEQFF
clone size: .
J gene: TRBJ2-1
V gene: TRBV5-6
D gene: .

CDR3 DNA: TGTGCCAGCAGTTTTCAAGCGGGGCTTTTATTCTTC
CDR3 protein: CASSFQAGLLFF
clone size: .
J gene: TRBJ2-1
V gene: TRBV28
D gene: TRBD2

CDR3 DNA: TGCAGCGTTGATGGGCTAGCTAGCACCGGGGAGCTGTTTTTT
CDR3 protein: CSVDGLASTGELFF
clone size: .
J gene: TRBJ2-2
V gene: TRBV29-1
D gene: .

CDR3 DNA: TGTGCCAGCAGCCCTGGTCAGGGGGCTGGGTATGGCTACACCTTC
CDR3 protein: CASSPGQGAGYGYTF
clone size: .
J gene: TRBJ1-2
V gene: TRBV7-9
D gene: TRBD1

CDR3 DNA: TGTGCCAGCAGTACTACAGGGGGAAGAGGCTACACCTTC
CDR3 protein: CASSTTGGRGYTF
clone size: .
J gene: TRBJ1-2
V gene: TRBV2
D gene: TRBD1

CDR3 DNA: TGTGCCAGCGTACCTAGACAGGGTTACACTGAAGCTTTCTTT
CDR3 protein: CASVPRQGYTEAFF
clone size: .
J gene: TRBJ1-1
V gene: TRBV2
D gene: TRBD1

CDR3 DNA: TGCAGTGCTACTGACACTGGACTAGAGGGAGGAGGGAACAATGAGCAGTTCTTC
CDR3 protein: CSATDTGLEGGGNNEQFF
clone size: .
J gene: TRBJ2-1
V gene: TRBV20-1
D gene: TRBD2

CDR3 DNA: TGTGCCAGCAGCGCACTAGCGGGAGGAGGGAATGAGCAGTTCTTC
CDR3 protein: CASSALAGGGNEQFF
clone size: .
J gene: TRBJ2-1
V gene: TRBV9
D gene: TRBD2

CDR3 DNA: TGTGCCAGCAGTTTATCGACGGTTGGGCAGCCCCAGCATTTT
CDR3 protein: CASSLSTVGQPQHF
clone size: few
J gene: TRBJ1-5
V gene: TRBV28
D gene: .

CDR3 DNA: TGTGCCAGTAGTCCTCTCGGGAGTCGGTACGAGCAGTACTTC
CDR3 protein: CASSPLGSRYEQYF
clone size: .
J gene: TRBJ2-7
V gene: TRBV19
D gene: .

CDR3 DNA: TGTGCCAGCTCAAAAAGACAGGACAGGGATCAGCCCCAGCATTTT
CDR3 protein: CASSKRQDRDQPQHF
clone size: .
J gene: TRBJ1-5
V gene: TRBV18
D gene: TRBD1

CDR3 DNA: TGTGCCAGCAGCTTGGAAGCAGGACGGAACACTGAAGCTTTCTTT
CDR3 protein: CASSLEAGRNTEAFF
clone size: .
J gene: TRBJ1-1
V gene: TRBV5-4
D gene: .

CDR3 DNA: TGTGCCAGTAAGCGGATTGCAACTAATGAAAAACTGTTTTTT
CDR3 protein: CASKRIATNEKLFF
clone size: .
J gene: TRBJ1-4
V gene: TRBV19
D gene: .

CDR3 DNA: TGTGCCAGCAGGACACAGGGGACTTTAGTCACTGAAGCTTTCTTT
CDR3 protein: CASRTQGTLVTEAFF
clone size: .
J gene: TRBJ1-1
V gene: TRBV28
D gene: TRBD1